This T cell receptor beta chain was captured by sequencing in a study of metastatic and nonmetastatic thyroid tumors. Study-level background: Across peripheral blood and tumor or nodule tissue samples taken from malignant and benign thyroid patients, the repertoires were compared with one another. General study results and limits: Within blood and tumor, benign nodules reportedly had significantly lower TCR beta diversity than malignant thyroid tumors did.

This clone appeared a few times. Its antigen is unknown. One end of the junction fails to match germline, which may point to a read error. Per the original data handling: Researchers built a distant-metastasis classifier for papillary thyroid cancer that drew on CDR3 differences across clinicopathological groups. TCRdb re-called the PCR reads via MiXCR. Clone size and V and J calls follow TCRdb, not the original study. The sample has about 24,000 clones; roughly 20% are singletons. CDR1 MNHNS and CDR2 SASEGT come from the germline V gene. CDR3 size: 13 residues. Prior to thyroid surgery, none of the patients had received any treatment.

This TCR derives from a male donor with papillary thyroid cancer or a benign thyroid nodule (not recorded which). Some clones in this sample may be carry-over from other donors' samples. Sequencing input: blood. The chain links TRBV6-1 to TRBJ2-2; D perhaps matches TRBD2 (5 bases). CDR3 sequence (DNA): TGTGCCATCGGAGGAGGCCTCACCGGGGAGCTGCTTTTT. Its translation: CAIGGGLTGELLF.